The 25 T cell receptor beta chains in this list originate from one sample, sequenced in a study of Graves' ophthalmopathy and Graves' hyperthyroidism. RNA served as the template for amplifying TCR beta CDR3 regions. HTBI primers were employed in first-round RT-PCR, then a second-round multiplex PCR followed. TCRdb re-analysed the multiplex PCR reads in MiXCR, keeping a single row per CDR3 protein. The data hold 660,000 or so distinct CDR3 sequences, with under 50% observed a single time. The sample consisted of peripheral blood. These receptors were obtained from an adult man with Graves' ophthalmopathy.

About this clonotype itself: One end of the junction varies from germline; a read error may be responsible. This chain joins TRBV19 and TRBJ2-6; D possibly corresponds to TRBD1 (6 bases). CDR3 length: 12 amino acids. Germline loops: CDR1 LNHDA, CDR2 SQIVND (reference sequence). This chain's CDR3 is CASRSGANAEAF. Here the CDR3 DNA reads TGTGCCAGTAGATCAGGGGCCAACGCTGAAGCTTTC.

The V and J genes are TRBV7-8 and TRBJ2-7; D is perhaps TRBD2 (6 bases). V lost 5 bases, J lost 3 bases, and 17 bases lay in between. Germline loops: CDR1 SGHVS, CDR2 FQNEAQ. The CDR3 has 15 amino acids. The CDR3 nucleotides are TGTGCCAGCAGCCTAAAGGGCGGGAAGTACTACGAGCAGTACTTC. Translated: CASSLKGGKYYEQYF.

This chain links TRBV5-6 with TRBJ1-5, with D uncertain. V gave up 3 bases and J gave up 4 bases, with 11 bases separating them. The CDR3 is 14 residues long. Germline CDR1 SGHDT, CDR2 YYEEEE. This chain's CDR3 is CASSWSGWNQPQHF. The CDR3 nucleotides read TGTGCCAGCAGCTGGTCAGGCTGGAATCAGCCCCAGCATTTT.

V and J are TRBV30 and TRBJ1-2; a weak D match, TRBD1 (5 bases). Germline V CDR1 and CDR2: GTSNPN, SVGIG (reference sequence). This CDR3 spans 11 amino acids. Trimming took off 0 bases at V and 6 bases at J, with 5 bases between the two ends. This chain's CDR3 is CAWSVQDGYTF. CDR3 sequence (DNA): TGTGCCTGGAGTGTACAGGATGGCTACACCTTC.

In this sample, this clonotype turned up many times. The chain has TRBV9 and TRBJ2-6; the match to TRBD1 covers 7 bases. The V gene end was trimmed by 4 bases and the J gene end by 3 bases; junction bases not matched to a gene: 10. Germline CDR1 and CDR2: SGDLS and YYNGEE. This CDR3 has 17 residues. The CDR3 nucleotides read TGTGCCAGCAGCACGGGACAGTCTGCAGGTGGGGCCAACGTCCTGACTTTC. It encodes CASSTGQSAGGANVLTF. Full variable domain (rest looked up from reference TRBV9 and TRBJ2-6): DSGVTQTPKHLITATGQRVTLRCSPRSGDLSVYWYQQSLDQGLQFLIQYYNGEERAKGNILERFSAQQFPDLHSELNLSSLELGDSALYFCASSTGQSAGGANVLTFGAGSRLTVL.

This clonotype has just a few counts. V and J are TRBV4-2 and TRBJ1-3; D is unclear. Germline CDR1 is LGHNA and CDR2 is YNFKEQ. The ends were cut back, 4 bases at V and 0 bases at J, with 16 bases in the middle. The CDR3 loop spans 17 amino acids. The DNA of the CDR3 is TGTGCCAGCAGCCTCACCTTGGGCAGAGACTCTGGAAACACCATATATTTT. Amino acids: CASSLTLGRDSGNTIYF.

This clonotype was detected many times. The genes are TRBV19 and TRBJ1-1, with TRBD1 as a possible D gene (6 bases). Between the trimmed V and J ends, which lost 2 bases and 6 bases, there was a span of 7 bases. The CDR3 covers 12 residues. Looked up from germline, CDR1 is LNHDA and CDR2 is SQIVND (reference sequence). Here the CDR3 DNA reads TGTGCCAGTAGTATAAGGACAGCTGAAGCTTTCTTT. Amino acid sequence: CASSIRTAEAFF.

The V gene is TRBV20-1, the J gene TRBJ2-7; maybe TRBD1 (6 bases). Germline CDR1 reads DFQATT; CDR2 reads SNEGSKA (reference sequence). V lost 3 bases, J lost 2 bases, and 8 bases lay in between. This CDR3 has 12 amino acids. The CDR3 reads CSASQGPYEQYF. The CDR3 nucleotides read TGCAGTGCTAGTCAGGGGCCCTACGAGCAGTACTTC.

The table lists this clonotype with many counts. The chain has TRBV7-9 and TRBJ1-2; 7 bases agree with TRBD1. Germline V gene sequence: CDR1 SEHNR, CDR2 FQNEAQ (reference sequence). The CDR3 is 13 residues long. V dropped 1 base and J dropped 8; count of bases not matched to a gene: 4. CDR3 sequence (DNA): TGTGCCAGCAGCTTAGGACAGGGAAGGGGCTACACCTTC. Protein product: CASSLGQGRGYTF.

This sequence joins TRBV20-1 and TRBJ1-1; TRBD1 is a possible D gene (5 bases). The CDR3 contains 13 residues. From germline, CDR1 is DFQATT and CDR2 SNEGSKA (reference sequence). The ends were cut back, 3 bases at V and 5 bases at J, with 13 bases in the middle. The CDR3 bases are TGCAGTGCTAGTAAAGGGACGGCGACTGAAGCTTTCTTT. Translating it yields CSASKGTATEAFF.

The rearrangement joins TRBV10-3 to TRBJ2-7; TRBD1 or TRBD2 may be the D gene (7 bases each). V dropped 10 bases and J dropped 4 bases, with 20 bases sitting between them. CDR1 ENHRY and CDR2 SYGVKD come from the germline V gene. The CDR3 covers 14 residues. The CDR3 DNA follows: TGTGCCAGCACCAGGGGGGGGGCTGTATACGAGCAGTACTTC. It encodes CASTRGGAVYEQYF.

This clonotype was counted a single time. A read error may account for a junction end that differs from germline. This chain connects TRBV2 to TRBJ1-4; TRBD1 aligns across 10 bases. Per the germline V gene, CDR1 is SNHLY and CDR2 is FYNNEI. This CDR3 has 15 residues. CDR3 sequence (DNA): TGCGCCAGCAGCCATGCCCGGGACAGGGGAGAAAAACTGTTTTTT. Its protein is CASSHARDRGEKLFF. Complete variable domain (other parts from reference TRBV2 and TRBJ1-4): EPEVTQTPSHQVTQMGQEVILRCVPISNHLYFYWYRQILGQKVEFLVSFYNNEISEKSEIFDDQFSVERPDGSNFTLKIRSTKLEDSAMYFCASSHARDRGEKLFFGSGTQLSVL.

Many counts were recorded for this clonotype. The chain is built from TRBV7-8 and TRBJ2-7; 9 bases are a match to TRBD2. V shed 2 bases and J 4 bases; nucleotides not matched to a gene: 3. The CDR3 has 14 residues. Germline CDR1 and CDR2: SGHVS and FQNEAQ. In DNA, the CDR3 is TGTGCCAGCAGCTTAATCACTAGCGGGTACGAGCAGTACTTC. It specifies CASSLITSGYEQYF.

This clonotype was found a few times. The CDR3 DNA reads TGTGCCAGCTCACTCGACCTACGACAGGTTGGGAGGAACACTGAAGCTTTCTTT. The encoded protein is CASSLDLRQVGRNTEAFF. The rearrangement uses TRBV7-9 and TRBJ1-1, with a possible D match to TRBD1 (6 bases). Trimming cost V 8 bases and J 1 base, with 26 bases left between them. Germline CDR1 SEHNR, CDR2 FQNEAQ (reference sequence). The CDR3 loop spans 18 amino acids.

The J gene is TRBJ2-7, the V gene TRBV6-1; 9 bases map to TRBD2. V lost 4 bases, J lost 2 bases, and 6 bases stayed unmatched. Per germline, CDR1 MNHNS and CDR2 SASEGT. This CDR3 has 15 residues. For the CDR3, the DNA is TGTGCCAGCAGTGGTAGCGGGAGAGCAACCTACGAGCAGTACTTC. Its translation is CASSGSGRATYEQYF.

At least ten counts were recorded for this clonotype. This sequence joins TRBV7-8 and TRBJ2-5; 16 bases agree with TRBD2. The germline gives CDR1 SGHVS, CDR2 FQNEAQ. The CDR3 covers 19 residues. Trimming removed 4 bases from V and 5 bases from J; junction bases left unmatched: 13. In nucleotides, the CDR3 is TGTGCCAGCAGCTGGGGCTCCGGGGGACTAGCGGGAGGGCCGGAGACCCAGTACTTC. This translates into CASSWGSGGLAGGPETQYF.

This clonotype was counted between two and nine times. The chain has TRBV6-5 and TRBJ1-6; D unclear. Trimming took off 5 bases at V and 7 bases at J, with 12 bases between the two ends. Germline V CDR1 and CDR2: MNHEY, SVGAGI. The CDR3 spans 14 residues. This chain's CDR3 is CASSELGSNSPLHF. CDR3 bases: TGTGCCAGCAGTGAATTGGGGTCGAATTCACCCCTCCACTTT.

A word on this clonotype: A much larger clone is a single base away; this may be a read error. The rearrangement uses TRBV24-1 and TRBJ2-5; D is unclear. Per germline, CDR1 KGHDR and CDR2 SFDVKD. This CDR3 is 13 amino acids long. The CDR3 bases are TGTGCCACCAGTGGTTCCCTCCAAGTGACCCAGTACTTC. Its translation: CATSGSLQVTQYF.

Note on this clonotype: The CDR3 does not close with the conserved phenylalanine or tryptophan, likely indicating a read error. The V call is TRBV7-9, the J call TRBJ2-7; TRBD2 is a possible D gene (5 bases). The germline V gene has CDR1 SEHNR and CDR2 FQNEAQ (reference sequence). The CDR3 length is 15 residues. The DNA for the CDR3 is TGCGCCAGCAGCCAAGATCTCTCACGGGGTGACGAGCAGTACCTC. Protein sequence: CASSQDLSRGDEQYL.

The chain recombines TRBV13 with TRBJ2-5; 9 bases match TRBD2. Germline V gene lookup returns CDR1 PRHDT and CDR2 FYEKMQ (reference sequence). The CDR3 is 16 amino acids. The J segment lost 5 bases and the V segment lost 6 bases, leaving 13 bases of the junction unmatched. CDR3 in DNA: TGTGCCAGCAGGACGGGACTAGCCTCGAGGTGGGAGACCCAGTACTTC. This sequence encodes CASRTGLASRWETQYF.

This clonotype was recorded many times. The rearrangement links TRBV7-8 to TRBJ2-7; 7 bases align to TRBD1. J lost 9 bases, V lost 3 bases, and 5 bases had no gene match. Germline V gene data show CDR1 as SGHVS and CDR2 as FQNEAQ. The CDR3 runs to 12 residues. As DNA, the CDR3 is TGTGCCAGCAGCTTGGGACAGTTGGTGCAGTACTTC. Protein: CASSLGQLVQYF.

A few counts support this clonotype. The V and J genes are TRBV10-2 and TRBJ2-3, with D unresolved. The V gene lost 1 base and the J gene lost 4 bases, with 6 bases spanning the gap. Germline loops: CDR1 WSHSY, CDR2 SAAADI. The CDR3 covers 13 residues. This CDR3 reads CASSEYRADTQYF. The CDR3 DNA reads TGCGCCAGCAGTGAGTACCGGGCAGATACGCAGTATTTT.

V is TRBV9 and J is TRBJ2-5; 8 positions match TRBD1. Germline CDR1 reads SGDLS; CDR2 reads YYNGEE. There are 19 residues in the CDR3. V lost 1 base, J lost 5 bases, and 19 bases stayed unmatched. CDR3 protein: CASSVRPLHWQGARETQYF. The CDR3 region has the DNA TGTGCCAGCAGCGTAAGACCCCTTCATTGGCAGGGGGCGCGGGAGACCCAGTACTTC.

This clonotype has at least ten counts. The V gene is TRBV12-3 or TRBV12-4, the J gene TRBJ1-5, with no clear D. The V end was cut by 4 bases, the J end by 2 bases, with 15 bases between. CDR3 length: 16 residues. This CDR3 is CASSSYFPVGNQPQHF. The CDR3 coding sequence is TGTGCCAGCAGTTCCTACTTTCCGGTAGGCAATCAGCCCCAGCATTTT.

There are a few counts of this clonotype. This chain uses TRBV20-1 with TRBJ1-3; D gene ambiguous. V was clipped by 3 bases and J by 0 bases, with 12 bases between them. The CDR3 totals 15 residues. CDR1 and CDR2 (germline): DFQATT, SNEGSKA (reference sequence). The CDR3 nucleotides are TGCAGTGCTAGGAACACAGACACCTCTGGAAACACCATATATTTT. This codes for CSARNTDTSGNTIYF.